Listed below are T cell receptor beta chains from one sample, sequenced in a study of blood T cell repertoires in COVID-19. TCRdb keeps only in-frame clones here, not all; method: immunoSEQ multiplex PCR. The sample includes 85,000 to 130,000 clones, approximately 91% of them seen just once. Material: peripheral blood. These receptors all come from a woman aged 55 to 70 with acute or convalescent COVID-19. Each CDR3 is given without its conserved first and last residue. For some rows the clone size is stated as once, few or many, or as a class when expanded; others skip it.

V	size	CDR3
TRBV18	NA	ASSPGTSGRAVGQF
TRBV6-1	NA	ASSESNRVLISYNEQF
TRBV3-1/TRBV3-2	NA	ASSQDIGGAF
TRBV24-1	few	ATSDGTGFGTEAF
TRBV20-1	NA	SASLQGSGNTIY
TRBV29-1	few	SVGASMNTEAF
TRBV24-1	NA	ATSVGGNQETQY
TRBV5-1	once	ASNLQGNTEAF
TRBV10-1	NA	ASSAQATGELF
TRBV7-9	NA	ASIMSGTEAF
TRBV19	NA	ASSIPPRGKLF
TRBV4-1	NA	ASSPGQGVEKLF
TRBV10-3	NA	AIRRGTGLSGEQF
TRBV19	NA	ASKRTNYNEQF
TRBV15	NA	ATSRQQGSNQPQH
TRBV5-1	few	ASSTQLSGSPLH
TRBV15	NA	ATSRDLPGGATDTQY
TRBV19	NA	ASSPTSFAEAF
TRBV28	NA	ASSTPGLAGYNEQF
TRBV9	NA	ASSQGVMSTEAF
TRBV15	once	ATSRGGQPTYNEQF
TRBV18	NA	ASSPVPGSPLH
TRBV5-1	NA	ASSATGLGGYT
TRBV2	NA	ASRLQGVNTEAF
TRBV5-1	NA	ASSLGLAGEGEQF
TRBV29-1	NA	SVGGRANYEQY
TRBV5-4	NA	ASSSGQGGSYNEQF
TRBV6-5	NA	ASQPRGIFSDTQY
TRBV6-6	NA	ASMDSFYNEQF
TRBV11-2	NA	ASSLASGRFQETQY
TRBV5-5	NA	ASSLQGTGANVLT
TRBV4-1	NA	ASSQDGQGPLYNEQF
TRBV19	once	ASRTSSSYNEQF
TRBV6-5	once	ASALRREGNTEAF
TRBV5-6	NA	ASSLAGTGAQETQY
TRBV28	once	ASSEQGGANYGYT
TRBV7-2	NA	ASSRQTYTDTQY
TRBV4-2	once	ASSLHFGTSGSTGELF
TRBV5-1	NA	ASSFQGTTGELF
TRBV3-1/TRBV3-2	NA	ASSPDPNYGYT